This TCR beta chain comes out of a study of T cells in Graves' hyperthyroidism and ophthalmopathy. The germline V gene has CDR1 KGHSH and CDR2 LQKENI. Trimming cost V 4 bases and J 3 bases; bases outside gene matches: 6. This CDR3 is 14 amino acids long. This clonotype was seen a handful of times. RNA transcripts provided the source from which TCR beta CDR3 regions were amplified. The HTBI primer set drove a first-round RT-PCR of the TCR CDR3. TCRdb re-analysed the multiplex PCR reads in MiXCR, keeping a single row per CDR3 protein. The repertoire has roughly 700,000 distinct CDR3 sequences, approximately 15% of them found once; the top ten carry 15%.

Sequenced sample: blood. The chain recombines TRBV18 with TRBJ2-7, with 7 bases matching TRBD1. This receptor was obtained from a man in his forties or fifties with Graves' hyperthyroidism. The CDR3 region has the DNA TGTGCCAGCTCACTTAGGACAGGTTTCTACGAGCAGTACTTC. Translating gives CASSLRTGFYEQYF.